Listed below are T cell receptor beta chains from one sample, sequenced in a study of T cells in Graves' hyperthyroidism and ophthalmopathy. Each CDR3 protein gets one entry after TCRdb re-called the multiplex PCR reads with MiXCR. The repertoire holds around 350,000 distinct CDR3 sequences, about 12% seen once, with less than 10% in the top ten. Sequences were obtained from blood. These receptors were taken from a young woman with Graves' hyperthyroidism. Both conserved end residues are part of each CDR3. The D gene is left open where the match is weak. Not every row has a clone size; where given, it reads once, few, many or a size class.

TRBV7-2	TRBD2	TRBJ2-3	NA	TGTGCCAGCAGCTTATCGGGGGGGCTAAATACGCAGTATTTT	CASSLSGGLNTQYF
TRBV11-2	NA	TRBJ2-3	many	TGTGCCAGCAGCTTAGTAATGTCCACAGATACGCAGTATTTT	CASSLVMSTDTQYF
TRBV19	TRBD1	TRBJ1-1	NA	TGTGCCAGTAGTATCTCACAGGGGGCGGAAGCTTTCTTT	CASSISQGAEAFF
TRBV5-5	NA	TRBJ1-2	few	TGTGCCAGCAGACAGAGTAACTATGGCTACACCTTC	CASRQSNYGYTF
TRBV20-1	NA	TRBJ1-2	many	TGCAGTGCTAGAGAACGATCCGGACTCTTAGGCTACACCTTC	CSARERSGLLGYTF
TRBV5-1	TRBD1	TRBJ2-1	few	TGCGCCAGCAGCGGGCGAGGGGGCTCGGATGAGCAGTTCTTC	CASSGRGGSDEQFF
TRBV7-2	TRBD2	TRBJ2-1	many	TGTGCCAGCAGCTTAGTTGGGAGCGGGGCATACAATGAGCAGTTCTTC	CASSLVGSGAYNEQFF
TRBV19	NA	TRBJ1-1	many	TGTGCCAGTAGTCATCAGGGGAACACTGAAGCTTTCTTT	CASSHQGNTEAFF
TRBV19	NA	TRBJ2-3	few	TGTGCCAGTAGCCCGGAGTTAGCGACAGATACGCAGTATTTT	CASSPELATDTQYF
TRBV20-1	TRBD1	TRBJ2-5	many	TGCAGTGCTAGTAAGCTGGGGACAGCGCAAGAGACCCAGTACTTC	CSASKLGTAQETQYF
TRBV4-2	TRBD1	TRBJ1-4	few	TGTGCCAGCAGCCAGGCTCCTGAGGGGACAGGGGGAGAAAAACTGTTTTTT	CASSQAPEGTGGEKLFF